What follows are 8 T cell receptor beta chains derived from one specimen sequenced in a study. TCRdb re-called the 5' RACE reads with MiXCR, one entry per CDR3 protein. The sample records 62,000 or so distinct CDR3 sequences, just under 30% being singletons. Sequenced sample: tumor-infiltrating naive CD4+ T cells sorted from the breast tumor. As for subset: naive CD4+ T cells, CD4+CD45RA+CD25-. The source is a female donor with breast cancer.

The chain combines TRBV5-4 with TRBJ2-5; 10 nucleotides align to TRBD1. The CDR3 runs to 14 residues. Germline-derived CDR1 and CDR2 are SGHNT and YYREEE (reference sequence). The V gene end was trimmed by 8 bases and the J gene end by 4 bases; junction bases not matched to a gene: 8. CDR3 sequence: CASGDRGRLETQYF. The CDR3 DNA reads as TGTGCCAGTGGGGACAGGGGACGACTAGAGACCCAGTACTTC.

The chain uses TRBV29-1 and TRBJ2-1; D is tentatively TRBD1 or TRBD2 (5 bases each). CDR1 is SQVTM and CDR2 is ANQGSEA in the germline V gene. The CDR3 contains 17 residues. The V end was cut by 4 bases, the J end by 7 bases, with 26 bases between. CDR3 sequence (DNA): TGCAGCGTTGGTAGGGGCCGGAGGCCGGAGAGGAATAATGAGCAGTTCTTC. Translated: CSVGRGRRPERNNEQFF.

The CDR3 loop reads CASSSLFSGDNEQFF. The CDR3 coding sequence is TGTGCCAGCAGCTCCTTGTTTAGCGGGGACAATGAGCAGTTCTTC. The chain is built from TRBV6-5 and TRBJ2-1, with TRBD2 matching over 8 bases. Germline loops: CDR1 MNHEY, CDR2 SVGAGI. This CDR3 has 15 residues. The V and J ends lost 6 bases and 5 bases, in that order; junction bases with no gene match: 9.

The chain joins TRBV5-1 to TRBJ1-1; D gene ambiguous. V was trimmed by 5 bases and J by 0 bases, leaving 14 bases between them. CDR1 is SGHRS, CDR2 YFSETQ, per germline. This CDR3 spans 15 amino acids. The CDR3 region is CASSPNGVMNTEAFF. DNA of the CDR3: TGCGCCAGCAGTCCTAATGGAGTCATGAACACTGAAGCTTTCTTT.

This chain uses TRBV5-1 with TRBJ1-1; 7 bases line up with TRBD1. CDR3 length equals 16 residues. The V gene's germline CDR1 is SGHRS and CDR2 YFSETQ. V was pared by 5 bases and J by 3 bases, with 13 bases of the junction left unmatched. CDR3 DNA: TGCGCCAGCAGTCCCCGCCGCTTTCAGGGGGACACTGAAGCTTTCTTT. It yields the protein CASSPRRFQGDTEAFF. The whole variable domain, filled in from reference TRBV5-1 and TRBJ1-1, reads KAGVTQTPRYLIKTRGQQVTLSCSPISGHRSVSWYQQTPGQGLQFLFEYFSETQRNKGNFPGRFSGRQFSNSRSEMNVSTLELGDSALYLCASSPRRFQGDTEAFFGQGTRLTVV.

This clonotype was detected ten times or more. The J gene is TRBJ2-7, the V gene TRBV6-5, with a possible D match to TRBD1 (6 bases). The CDR3 contains 12 residues. The germline CDR1 and CDR2 sequences are MNHEY and SVGAGI. V shed 5 bases and J shed 6 bases, with 11 bases lying between them. CDR3 nucleotide sequence: TGTGCCAGCAGTCTGCGCAGGGGCGAGCAGTACTTC. Its translation is CASSLRRGEQYF.

This clonotype occurred a few times. The genes are TRBV12-3 or TRBV12-4 and TRBJ2-5; the match to TRBD1 covers 9 bases. The CDR3 is 16 residues long. V dropped 5 bases and J dropped 3; count of bases not matched to a gene: 10. The CDR3 coding sequence is TGTGCCAGCAGTCGGGGGACAGGGTTTTTGGAAGAGACCCAGTACTTC. The encoded protein is CASSRGTGFLEETQYF.

V usage is TRBV4-3 and J usage is TRBJ2-5, with a tentative D call TRBD1 (5 bases). The CDR3 extends over 14 amino acids. V was shortened by 2 bases and J by 4 bases, with 11 bases between the two germline ends. In germline, CDR1 is LGHNA, CDR2 YSLEER. The CDR3 coding sequence is TGCGCCAGCAGCCAACAGGGTTGGGGAGAGACCCAGTACTTC. Residues: CASSQQGWGETQYF.